This T cell receptor beta chain was captured by sequencing in a study of blood T cell repertoires in COVID-19. Across the study: The study drew acute and convalescent COVID-19 samples from the United States, Italy and Spain. PBMCs, B-cell-depleted T cells, or T cells were the source of the cDNA or gDNA that made up the material.

The CDR3 loop spans 13 amino acids. Trimming took 0 bases from V and 8 from J, leaving 8 bases between them. Germline assignment: CDR1 GTSNPN and CDR2 SVGIG (reference sequence). The authors' processing: Cell counts per sample came from amplifying reference gene primers. Libraries were prepared by immunoSEQ multiplex PCR; TCRdb keeps only in-frame clonotypes and omits some of them. That table is the source of V, J and clone size, and D and trimming were worked out from the DNA. The sample has 200,000 to 250,000 clones, about 85% seen once. The rearrangement joins TRBV30 to TRBJ1-6; D is ambiguous. Material for sequencing was peripheral blood. The clonotype originates from a young man with active or convalescent COVID-19. Here the CDR3 reads CAWSVGFDSPLHF. The CDR3 coding sequence is TGTGCCTGGAGTGTCGGGTTTGATTCACCCCTCCACTTT. Supplemented by reference TRBV30 and TRBJ1-6, the full variable domain reads SQTIHQWPATLVQPVGSPLSLECTVEGTSNPNLYWYRQAAGRGLQLLFYSVGIGQISSEVPQNLSASRPQDRQFILSSKKLLLSDSGFYLCAWSVGFDSPLHFGNGTRLTVT.